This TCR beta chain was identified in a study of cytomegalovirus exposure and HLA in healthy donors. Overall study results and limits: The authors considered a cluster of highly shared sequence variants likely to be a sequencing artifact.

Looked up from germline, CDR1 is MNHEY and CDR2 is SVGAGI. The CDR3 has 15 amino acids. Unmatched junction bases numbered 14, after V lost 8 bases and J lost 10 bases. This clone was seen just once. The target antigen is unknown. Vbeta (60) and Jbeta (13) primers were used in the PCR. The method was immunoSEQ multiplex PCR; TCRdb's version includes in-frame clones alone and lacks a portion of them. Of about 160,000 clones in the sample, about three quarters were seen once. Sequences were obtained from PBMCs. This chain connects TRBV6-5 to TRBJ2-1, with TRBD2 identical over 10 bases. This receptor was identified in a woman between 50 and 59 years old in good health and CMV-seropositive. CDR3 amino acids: CASGPRVAGGREQFF. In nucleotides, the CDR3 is TGTGCCAGCGGGCCGCGGGTAGCGGGAGGCCGGGAGCAGTTCTTC.